The 23 T cell receptor beta chains reported below all come from one sample, sequenced in a study of CD8+CD57+ T cells in acquired aplastic anemia. Patients selected for sequencing had displayed CD8+CD57+ cell expansion by flow cytometry. Genomic DNA constituted the template upon which TCR beta VDJ and CDR3 profiling was performed. Each CDR3 protein gets one entry after TCRdb re-called the reads with MiXCR. The data show roughly 220,000 distinct CDR3 sequences, 65% seen once. Input material: sorted CD4+, CD8+, or CD8+CD57+ T cells (not recorded which) from PBMCs. These receptors were taken from a human donor with aplastic anemia.

This clonotype was detected only a few times. A read error may account for a junction end that differs from germline. The chain uses TRBV7-9 and TRBJ2-4, with D perhaps TRBD1 (6 bases). CDR3 length equals 15 residues. The germline V gene has CDR1 SEHNR and CDR2 FQNEAQ (reference sequence). The CDR3, as DNA: TGTACCAGCAGCTCCGGGACACCAGCCAAAAACATTCAGTACTTC. Translation: CTSSSGTPAKNIQYF.

The rearrangement joins TRBV5-1 to TRBJ2-1; D perhaps matches TRBD1 (5 bases). V lost 4 bases to trimming and J lost 12 bases, with 14 bases between them. The CDR3 is 12 amino acids. Germline-derived CDR1 and CDR2 are SGHRS and YFSETQ. CDR3 nucleotides: TGCGCCAGCAGCGGTGACAGCTATGGGCAGTTCTTC. Translating gives CASSGDSYGQFF.

The chain combines TRBV7-9 with TRBJ1-5; D unresolved. The CDR3 loop spans 14 amino acids. Germline CDR1 is SEHNR and CDR2 is FQNEAQ (reference sequence). Deletions cut 1 base from V and 2 bases from J, with 6 bases between. CDR3 in DNA: TGTGCCAGCAGCTTAGAGGGAGGCAATCAGCCCCAGCATTTT. Its translation: CASSLEGGNQPQHF.

The V gene is TRBV20-1, the J gene TRBJ2-5, with D tentatively TRBD1 (6 bases). In germline, CDR1 is DFQATT, CDR2 SNEGSKA (reference sequence). V was shortened by 3 bases and J by 5 bases, with 13 bases between the two germline ends. This CDR3 region has 13 residues. The CDR3 nucleotides are TGCAGTGCTAGCCCACCCACAGGGGAGACCCAGTACTTC. This gives the protein CSASPPTGETQYF.

The chain uses TRBV20-1 and TRBJ2-5; D is unresolved. V dropped 3 bases and J dropped 4 bases, with 9 bases sitting between them. Germline V gene data show CDR1 as DFQATT and CDR2 as SNEGSKA (reference sequence). The CDR3 runs 12 residues. The chain's CDR3 is CSASSARETQYF. The CDR3 DNA reads as TGCAGTGCTAGCTCAGCACGAGAGACCCAGTACTTC.

In this sample, this clonotype turned up many times. V and J are TRBV20-1 and TRBJ2-3; D unclear. Germline CDR1 is DFQATT and CDR2 is SNEGSKA (reference sequence). The V gene lost 8 bases and the J gene lost 1 base, with 16 bases spanning the gap. There are 14 residues in the CDR3. CDR3 DNA: TGCAGTAACACCGTCGCCTTGGGCACAGATACGCAGTATTTT. Translated, it gives CSNTVALGTDTQYF.

V is TRBV2 and J is TRBJ2-2, with 9 bases aligning to TRBD1. CDR1 is SNHLY and CDR2 is FYNNEI in the germline V gene. J gave up 5 bases and V 5 bases, and 6 bases lay outside the gene matches. The CDR3 has 15 amino acids. The chain's CDR3 is CASSPGTGSTGELFF. The CDR3 coding sequence is TGTGCCAGCAGTCCTGGGACAGGGAGTACCGGGGAGCTGTTTTTT.

The chain recombines TRBV24-1 with TRBJ1-2; 7 bases fit TRBD1. V lost 7 bases and J lost 2; bases outside the gene matches: 9. This CDR3 contains 15 residues. The germline CDR1 and CDR2 sequences are KGHDR and SFDVKD. In nucleotides, the CDR3 is TGTGCCACCAGCCTGGGGGACAGCTCAAACTATGGCTACACCTTC. Its translation is CATSLGDSSNYGYTF.

The chain carries TRBV24-1 and TRBJ1-5, with D uncertain. CDR3 size: 17 residues. Per the germline V gene, CDR1 is KGHDR and CDR2 is SFDVKD. The germline V and J ends were trimmed by 2 bases and 1 base, with 14 bases remaining between them. The DNA of the CDR3 is TGTGCCACCAGTGATTCACGGTTGGGTGTGAGCAATCAGCCCCAGCATTTT. Its translation: CATSDSRLGVSNQPQHF.

Comments on this clonotype: A read error may be the cause here, since a much bigger clone is one base away. This chain links TRBV20-1 with TRBJ2-1; tentative D call: TRBD1 (6 bases). Germline CDR1 and CDR2: DFQATT and SNEGSKA (reference sequence). CDR3 size: 14 residues. The CDR3 region has the DNA TGCAGTGCTAGATCAGGGGCAGGATACAATGAGCAGTCCTTC. Protein product: CSARSGAGYNEQSF.

The chain has TRBV5-1 and TRBJ2-7; a weak D match, TRBD2 (5 bases). Germline V gives CDR1 SGHRS, CDR2 YFSETQ. This CDR3 has 13 residues. V lost 3 bases to trimming and J lost 0 bases, with 7 bases between them. The CDR3 coding sequence is TGCGCCAGCAGCTCGGGAAACTCCTACGAGCAGTACTTC. This gives the protein CASSSGNSYEQYF.

The DNA of the CDR3 is TGCAGCGTAGAAAACAGGGTGAACACTGAAGCTTTCTTT. Translation gives CSVENRVNTEAFF. V and J are TRBV29-1 and TRBJ1-1, with D possibly being TRBD1 (6 bases). Trimming removed 6 bases at V and 0 bases at J, with 11 bases between. There are 13 residues in the CDR3. Germline V gene lookup returns CDR1 SQVTM and CDR2 ANQGSEA.

The CDR3 DNA sequence: TGTGCCAGCAGCGTAGTCAGTGCGGGACAGGGTAACGGGGAGCTGTTTTTT. Its translation is CASSVVSAGQGNGELFF. This chain joins TRBV9 and TRBJ2-2; TRBD1 agrees at 9 bases. This CDR3 contains 17 residues. CDR1 SGDLS and CDR2 YYNGEE come from the germline V gene. With V trimmed by 0 bases and J by 7 bases, 10 bases remained unmatched.

The gene calls are TRBV7-2 and TRBJ2-7; D might be TRBD1 (5 bases). Trimming shortened V by 5 bases and J by 2 bases, and 22 bases separated the two germline ends. The CDR3 contains 17 residues. From germline, CDR1 is SGHTA and CDR2 FQGNSA. CDR3 protein: CASSSRRKGVLPYEQYF. The CDR3 DNA reads as TGTGCCAGCAGCAGTCGGCGGAAAGGGGTCCTGCCCTACGAGCAGTACTTC. Full variable domain (remainder filled in from reference TRBV7-2 and TRBJ2-7): GAGVSQSPSNKVTEKGKDVELRCDPISGHTALYWYRQSLGQGLEFLIYFQGNSAPDKSGLPSDRFSAERTGGSVSTLTIQRTQQEDSAVYLCASSSRRKGVLPYEQYFGPGTRLTVT.

The rearrangement uses TRBV24-1 and TRBJ2-2; D might be TRBD1 (5 bases). CDR3 size: 19 residues. V was trimmed by 3 bases and J by 0 bases, leaving 19 bases between them. Germline CDR1 KGHDR, CDR2 SFDVKD. This CDR3 reads CATSDVEEWGGPNTGELFF. The DNA of the CDR3 is TGTGCCACCAGTGATGTGGAAGAATGGGGCGGCCCGAACACCGGGGAGCTGTTTTTT.

This clonotype was picked up a small number of times. V gene TRBV20-1 combines with J gene TRBJ2-1; TRBD1 might be the D (6 bases). This CDR3 has 15 amino acids. V was trimmed by 2 bases and J by 9 bases, leaving 20 bases between them. The germline V gene encodes CDR1 DFQATT and CDR2 SNEGSKA (reference sequence). The CDR3 loop reads CSARRTTQGVAEQFF. The CDR3, as DNA: TGCAGTGCTAGAAGAACGACACAGGGAGTGGCTGAGCAGTTCTTC.

This clonotype has just a few counts. J is TRBJ1-4 and V is TRBV2; 7 positions match TRBD1. Trimming took 3 bases from V and 3 from J; bases not matched to a gene: 1. The CDR3 is 14 residues long. CDR1 is SNHLY and CDR2 is FYNNEI in the germline V gene. The CDR3: CASSEDRPNEKLFF. CDR3 DNA sequence: TGTGCCAGCAGTGAGGACAGGCCTAATGAAAAACTGTTTTTT.

The chain combines TRBV7-3 with TRBJ1-1, with D tentatively TRBD1 (6 bases). Germline lookup yields CDR1 SGHTA and CDR2 FQGTGA. The CDR3 has 14 amino acids. The V gene lost 5 bases and the J gene lost 6 bases, with 16 bases spanning the gap. The CDR3 loop reads CASSPGRGEAEAFF. CDR3 coding DNA: TGTGCCAGCAGCCCAGGGAGGGGGGAAGCTGAAGCTTTCTTT.

This clonotype was counted many times. This chain uses TRBV5-1 with TRBJ2-2; D call uncertain. The V end lost 0 bases, the J end lost 8 bases, and 2 bases lay between the germline ends. Germline V lookup: CDR1 SGHRS, CDR2 YFSETQ. The length of the CDR3 is 11 residues. CDR3 loop: CASSLAGELFF. The CDR3 DNA follows: TGCGCCAGCAGCTTGGCTGGGGAGCTGTTTTTT.

Many counts were recorded for this clonotype. The genes are TRBV13 and TRBJ1-5, with D hard to call. V lost 0 bases to trimming and J lost 6 bases, with 6 bases between them. The CDR3 has 13 residues. The V gene's germline CDR1 is PRHDT and CDR2 FYEKMQ (reference sequence). CDR3 nucleotide sequence: TGTGCCAGCAGCTTAGGTTCGTCTCAGCCCCAGCATTTT. Its translation is CASSLGSSQPQHF.

V is TRBV10-3 and J is TRBJ2-7, with D tentatively TRBD1 (6 bases). Germline-derived CDR1 and CDR2 are ENHRY and SYGVKD. The length of the CDR3 is 14 residues. V was clipped by 11 bases and J by 4 bases, with 21 bases between them. The CDR3 DNA reads as TGTGCCCTTTGGCCGTCGGACAGCCAGTACGAGCAGTACTTC. It specifies CALWPSDSQYEQYF.

There are a few counts of this clonotype. The CDR3 nucleotides are TGTGCCAGCAGCTTAGCGCTAGCGGGCACAGATACGCAGTATTTT. This encodes CASSLALAGTDTQYF. The chain joins TRBV7-6 to TRBJ2-3; 7 bases agree with TRBD2. Per the germline V gene, CDR1 is SGHVS and CDR2 is FNYEAQ. The CDR3 sequence is 15 residues long. Germline trimming cut 0 bases from V and 1 base from J; bases unmatched to any gene: 1.

CDR3 loop: CASSLLRYNSPLHF. For the CDR3, the DNA is TGTGCCAGCAGCTTATTACGTTATAATTCACCCCTCCACTTT. The chain has TRBV7-3 and TRBJ1-6; no definite D call. CDR3 size: 14 residues. Germline V lookup: CDR1 SGHTA, CDR2 FQGTGA. Trimming removed 2 bases at V and 4 bases at J, with 6 bases between.